This TCR beta chain was profiled in a study of T cell changes during pregnancy in multiple sclerosis. Some clones are missing from TCRdb's copy, which holds only in-frame ones; the method was immunoSEQ multiplex PCR. This repertoire shows around 61,000 clones, around 90% found once; its top ten account for 0.89%. CDR1 SGHVS and CDR2 FQNEAQ come from the germline V gene. The CDR3 is 16 amino acids. V lost 5 bases, J lost 9 bases, and 14 bases stayed unmatched. This receptor was taken from a female donor in good health, enrolled as a control in a pregnancy study. This sample comprised peripheral blood, obtained in the first trimester of pregnancy. The J gene is TRBJ2-1, the V gene TRBV7-8; 9 bases are a match to TRBD2. The CDR3 region has the DNA TGTGCCAGCAGCGGATTAGCGGGAGATTTTCATATTGAGCAGTTCTTC. This sequence encodes CASSGLAGDFHIEQFF.